This T cell receptor beta chain stems from a study of cytomegalovirus exposure and HLA in healthy donors. The study ran its PCR with 60 Vbeta and 13 Jbeta primers. Data came from immunoSEQ multiplex PCR; TCRdb stores just in-frame clones and leaves some out. The data contain 120,000 or so clones, 75% to 85% of them singletons. The CDR3 runs to 14 residues. CDR1 and CDR2 (germline): MNHNY, SVGAGI (reference sequence). V lost 5 bases, J lost 8 bases, and 4 bases stayed unmatched. The source of this sequence is a woman aged 50 to 65 in good health and CMV-seropositive. Sequencing was done on a sample of PBMCs. The rearrangement joins TRBV6-6 to TRBJ2-1; 12 bases are shared with TRBD2. CDR3 protein: CASSRTSGIHEQFF. The DNA of the CDR3 is TGTGCCAGCAGTCGGACTAGCGGGATCCATGAGCAGTTCTTC.